The source of this T cell receptor (beta chain) is a study of blood T cell repertoires in COVID-19. Looking at the study overall: From the United States, Italy and Spain came samples of acute and convalescent COVID-19.

V shed 4 bases and J 15 bases; nucleotides not matched to a gene: 6. The CDR3 extends over 14 amino acids. Germline V gene sequence: CDR1 LNHDA, CDR2 SQIVND (reference sequence). Clones were read by immunoSEQ multiplex PCR, and TCRdb kept only the in-frame ones, dropping some. The data hold 200,000 to 250,000 clones, with less than 90% observed a single time. This receptor was identified in a woman in her 30s who had recovered from COVID-19. The chain has TRBV19 and TRBJ2-1, with 16 bases identical to TRBD2. Source material: PBMCs or T cells enriched from blood (not recorded which). As DNA, the CDR3 is TGTGCCAGTAGTACAGGGACTAGCGGGGGGGCCCTGTTCTTC. Translation gives CASSTGTSGGALFF.